The 15 T cell receptor beta chains listed next were all sequenced from one sample in a study of neurological immune-mediated disorders. TCRdb called the 5' RACE reads again in MiXCR, with one record for every CDR3 protein. The sample lists 93,000 or so distinct CDR3 sequences, 10% to 14% occurring once. Time point denoted: longitudinal time-point 3. Sequenced: PBMCs. These receptors were collected from a female donor with HTLV-1-associated myelopathy (HAM/TSP).

This clonotype was seen many times. V and J are TRBV20-1 and TRBJ2-7, with 9 bases matching TRBD2. Germline V gene sequence: CDR1 DFQATT, CDR2 SNEGSKA (reference sequence). CDR3 length: 16 residues. V dropped 3 bases and J dropped 0; count of bases not matched to a gene: 9. CDR3 amino acids: CSASRASGAGSYEQYF. The CDR3 nucleotides read TGCAGTGCTAGTAGGGCTAGCGGGGCCGGCTCCTACGAGCAGTACTTC.

The rearrangement links TRBV20-1 to TRBJ2-7; D may match TRBD1 or TRBD2 (5 bases each). CDR3 length: 12 residues. CDR1 and CDR2 from the germline V gene are DFQATT and SNEGSKA (reference sequence). V lost 7 bases and J lost 4, with 14 bases in between. The DNA of the CDR3 is TGCAGTGGGGCAGGGACCCAATACGAGCAGTACTTC. Encoded protein: CSGAGTQYEQYF.

This clonotype was picked up many times. V gene TRBV9 combines with J gene TRBJ1-2; perhaps TRBD1 as D (5 bases). V shed 3 bases and J shed 2 bases, with 14 bases lying between them. The CDR3 extends over 15 amino acids. Looked up from germline, CDR1 is SGDLS and CDR2 is YYNGEE. CDR3 nucleotides: TGTGCCAGCAGCGGATCCGGGACGCTAAACTATGGCTACACCTTC. Amino acids: CASSGSGTLNYGYTF. The full variable domain, with the rest looked up from reference TRBV9 and TRBJ1-2, is DSGVTQTPKHLITATGQRVTLRCSPRSGDLSVYWYQQSLDQGLQFLIQYYNGEERAKGNILERFSAQQFPDLHSELNLSSLELGDSALYFCASSGSGTLNYGYTFGSGTRLTVV.

This clonotype was seen repeatedly, ten times or more. The chain uses TRBV5-1 and TRBJ2-2; 11 bases match TRBD2. The CDR3 is 15 amino acids. The V segment lost 3 bases and the J segment 6 bases; nucleotides outside the gene matches: 4. The V gene's germline CDR1 is SGHRS and CDR2 YFSETQ. CDR3 loop: CASSYLAGGPGELFF. CDR3 sequence (DNA): TGCGCCAGCAGCTACCTAGCGGGGGGCCCCGGGGAGCTGTTTTTT.

The rearrangement joins TRBV20-1 to TRBJ1-6, with D unresolved. Deletions cut 0 bases from V and 0 bases from J, with 9 bases between. CDR1 and CDR2 from the germline V gene are DFQATT and SNEGSKA (reference sequence). The CDR3 has 16 residues. The CDR3 sequence: CSARDGRSSYNSPLHF. In DNA form, the CDR3 reads TGCAGTGCTAGAGATGGCAGGAGCTCCTATAATTCACCCCTCCACTTT.

This clonotype was seen more than once but under ten times. The V and J genes are TRBV12-3 or TRBV12-4 and TRBJ2-2, with 11 bases lining up with TRBD2. Germline trimming cut 5 bases from V and 3 bases from J; bases unmatched to any gene: 8. The CDR3 length is 17 residues. CDR3 region: CASSPLTSGVDTGELFF. For the CDR3, the DNA is TGTGCCAGCAGTCCCCTGACTAGCGGGGTCGACACCGGGGAGCTGTTTTTT.

The chain uses TRBV24-1 and TRBJ2-4; 7 bases agree with TRBD2. Germline lookup yields CDR1 KGHDR and CDR2 SFDVKD. The CDR3 has 13 amino acids. The ends lost 5 bases at V and 8 bases at J; junction bases unmatched: 5. This chain's CDR3 is CATSGGGYHIQYF. CDR3 in DNA: TGTGCCACCAGTGGGGGGGGGTACCACATTCAGTACTTC.

This clonotype was counted ten times or more. The rearrangement joins TRBV12-3 or TRBV12-4 to TRBJ2-7; tentatively, D is TRBD1 or TRBD2 (6 bases each). The CDR3 extends over 14 amino acids. Trimming pared 6 bases from V and 2 bases from J, leaving 14 bases between. CDR3 sequence: CASSLQGGPYEQYF. CDR3 nucleotides: TGTGCCAGCAGCTTACAGGGAGGCCCCTACGAGCAGTACTTC.

The sample holds many counts of this clonotype. The rearrangement joins TRBV5-1 to TRBJ2-2; the D gene is possibly TRBD2 (6 bases). The CDR3 is 16 amino acids. CDR1 SGHRS and CDR2 YFSETQ come from the germline V gene. V gave up 4 bases and J gave up 5 bases, with 18 bases separating them. Written as DNA, the CDR3 is TGCGCCAGCAGCCTTGAACCGACTAGTCTGACCGGGGAGCTGTTTTTT. This sequence encodes CASSLEPTSLTGELFF.

This clonotype has at least ten counts. This chain uses TRBV6-5 with TRBJ2-3; D is possibly TRBD1 or TRBD2 (6 bases each). The germline CDR1 and CDR2 sequences are MNHEY and SVGAGI. The CDR3 spans 13 residues. Trimming removed 6 bases at V and 4 bases at J, with 11 bases between. CDR3: CASRQGTADTQYF. The CDR3 DNA reads as TGTGCCAGCAGGCAGGGGACTGCAGATACGCAGTATTTT.

This clonotype was found many times. The chain uses TRBV24-1 and TRBJ2-1; D gene unclear. Per germline, CDR1 KGHDR and CDR2 SFDVKD. The CDR3 spans 16 residues. V lost 2 bases and J 5 bases, leaving 15 bases between the germline ends. CDR3 region: CATSDSTDNRNNEQFF. The CDR3 bases are TGTGCCACCAGTGATTCGACGGATAACCGGAACAATGAGCAGTTCTTC.

Many counts were recorded for this clonotype. This sequence joins TRBV29-1 and TRBJ1-4; 8 bases agree with TRBD1. Losses at the gene ends were 6 bases for V and 8 bases for J; bases not matched to a gene: 5. Germline V lookup: CDR1 SQVTM, CDR2 ANQGSEA. The CDR3 has 12 residues. Written as DNA, the CDR3 is TGCAGCGTCCAGGGGGCTGGGGAAAAACTGTTTTTT. It translates to CSVQGAGEKLFF.

This clonotype was recorded a few times. V gene TRBV7-2 combines with J gene TRBJ2-7; a possible D gene is TRBD2 (7 bases). Germline V gives CDR1 SGHTA, CDR2 FQGNSA. CDR3 length: 15 residues. Trimming cost V 1 base and J 6 bases, with 16 bases left between them. The CDR3: CASSLGLAGEGEQYF. CDR3 DNA: TGTGCCAGCAGCTTAGGTTTGGCAGGGGAGGGCGAGCAGTACTTC. Variable domain in full (rest from reference TRBV7-2 and TRBJ2-7): GAGVSQSPSNKVTEKGKDVELRCDPISGHTALYWYRQSLGQGLEFLIYFQGNSAPDKSGLPSDRFSAERTGGSVSTLTIQRTQQEDSAVYLCASSLGLAGEGEQYFGPGTRLTVT.

This clonotype was found many times. This sequence joins TRBV20-1 and TRBJ1-3; D uncertain. This CDR3 has 17 amino acids. V lost 5 bases and J 0 bases, leaving 20 bases between the germline ends. CDR1 DFQATT and CDR2 SNEGSKA come from the germline V gene (reference sequence). The CDR3 here is CSAPDLWEESSGNTIYF. CDR3 in DNA: TGCAGTGCTCCCGACCTATGGGAGGAATCCTCTGGAAACACCATATATTTT.

Ten or more counts support this clonotype. The chain carries TRBV12-3 or TRBV12-4 and TRBJ2-5; TRBD1 matches 7 bases. The junction had 2 bases not matched to a gene; V was cut back by 5 bases and J by 2 bases. The CDR3 is made up of 13 amino acids. The chain's CDR3 is CASSPGGQETQYF. CDR3 DNA sequence: TGTGCCAGCAGTCCAGGGGGACAAGAGACCCAGTACTTC.